The 32 T cell receptor beta chains given below trace back to one sample, sequenced in a study of control samples from healthy donors and cancer patients. Here immunoSEQ multiplex PCR was the method, and the copy in TCRdb shows in-frame clones only, minus some. Of about 120,000 clones in the sample, roughly nine tenths were seen once. The specimen sequenced was PBMCs. The receptors come from a woman aged 50 to 60 with colorectal cancer.

This clone appeared a single time. J is TRBJ2-1 and V is TRBV27; D uncertain. CDR1 is MNHEY and CDR2 is SMNVEV in the germline V gene (reference sequence). The CDR3 sequence is 16 residues long. V lost 0 bases and J 6 bases, leaving 15 bases between the germline ends. CDR3 in DNA: TGTGCCAGCAGTTTATCCACAGTGTCCCCTGTCAATGAGCAGTTCTTC. Translation: CASSLSTVSPVNEQFF.

A few counts support this clone. In DNA, the CDR3 is TGTGCCACCAGCAGAGGTGGGGACAGCCTTGGCTACACCTTC. It yields the protein CATSRGGDSLGYTF. The chain carries TRBV15 and TRBJ1-2; the match to TRBD1 covers 7 bases. The J segment lost 7 bases and the V segment lost 1 base, leaving 6 bases of the junction unmatched. This CDR3 spans 14 amino acids. Germline V gene data show CDR1 as LNHNV and CDR2 as YYDKDF (reference sequence).

The chain couples TRBV11-2 to TRBJ2-7, with TRBD2 as a possible D gene (5 bases). The ends were cut back, 4 bases at V and 2 bases at J, with 15 bases in the middle. The CDR3 runs 15 residues. The germline gives CDR1 SGHAT, CDR2 FQNNGV. DNA of the CDR3: TGTGCCAGCAGCTCTCGAGGGTCCGTCCCCTACGAGCAGTACTTC. It codes for CASSSRGSVPYEQYF.

V gene TRBV7-2 combines with J gene TRBJ2-3, with D perhaps TRBD2 (7 bases). Trimming removed 2 bases from V and 6 bases from J, with 24 bases in between. The CDR3 has 18 residues. The germline V gene has CDR1 SGHTA and CDR2 FQGNSA. CDR3 loop: CASSLIPWSAGARDTQYF. CDR3 nucleotide sequence: TGTGCCAGCAGCTTAATACCGTGGTCGGCGGGGGCCCGGGATACGCAGTATTTT.

The gene calls are TRBV7-9 and TRBJ2-1; D may match TRBD1 or TRBD2 (5 bases each). Germline V gives CDR1 SEHNR, CDR2 FQNEAQ (reference sequence). The CDR3 extends over 15 amino acids. Trimming removed 5 bases at V and 6 bases at J, with 17 bases between. This CDR3 reads CASSPGLAGTNEQFF. In nucleotides, the CDR3 is TGTGCCAGCAGCCCAGGTCTCGCCGGGACCAATGAGCAGTTCTTC.

The J gene is TRBJ1-2, the V gene TRBV19, with 10 bases matching TRBD1. The CDR3 is 12 amino acids. With V trimmed by 5 bases and J by 6 bases, 0 bases remained unmatched. Germline-derived CDR1 and CDR2 are LNHDA and SQIVND (reference sequence). The CDR3 DNA reads as TGTGCCAGTAGTGGACAGGGGGATGGCTACACCTTC. Translating it yields CASSGQGDGYTF. The variable domain in full, with the rest retrieved from reference TRBV19 and TRBJ1-2, is DGGITQSPKYLFRKEGQNVTLSCEQNLNHDAMYWYRQDPGQGLRLIYYSQIVNDFQKGDIAEGYSVSREKKESFPLTVTSAQKNPTAFYLCASSGQGDGYTFGSGTRLTVV.

This chain connects TRBV25-1 to TRBJ2-1; 8 bases agree with TRBD2. This CDR3 has 15 residues. Germline loops: CDR1 MGHDK, CDR2 SYGVNS. Trimming removed 6 bases from V and 8 bases from J; junction bases left unmatched: 12. CDR3 residues: CASSPGLASRYEQFF. The CDR3, as DNA: TGTGCCAGCAGCCCTGGACTAGCAAGTCGCTATGAGCAGTTCTTC.

V gene TRBV7-2 combines with J gene TRBJ2-1, with 11 positions matching TRBD2. The trim removed 4 bases at V and 9 bases at J, leaving 17 bases unmatched. The CDR3 is 18 residues long. Per the germline V gene, CDR1 is SGHTA and CDR2 is FQGNSA. The CDR3 loop is CASSSQSGGLAVGGEQFF. CDR3 coding DNA: TGTGCCAGCAGCTCCCAAAGCGGGGGACTAGCGGTTGGGGGTGAGCAGTTCTTC.

This clone was observed once. The gene calls are TRBV7-2 and TRBJ1-3; D is uncertain. Germline V gene lookup returns CDR1 SGHTA and CDR2 FQGNSA. CDR3 length equals 13 residues. V lost 9 bases and J lost 0, with 9 bases in between. This chain's CDR3 is CASQRTSGNTIYF. Here the CDR3 DNA reads TGTGCCAGTCAGAGGACCTCTGGAAACACCATATATTTT.

The chain carries TRBV6-1 and TRBJ2-1; D gene unclear. V was shortened by 1 base and J by 9 bases, with 10 bases between the two germline ends. This CDR3 is 13 amino acids long. Germline V lookup: CDR1 MNHNS, CDR2 SASEGT. In nucleotides, the CDR3 is TGTGCCAGCAGTGAAGGACCAGGACGTGAGCAGTTCTTC. This codes for CASSEGPGREQFF.

This rearrangement joins TRBV28 to TRBJ1-2; D is uncertain. The CDR3 is made up of 12 amino acids. In germline, CDR1 is MDHEN, CDR2 SYDVKM. Trimming shortened V by 6 bases and J by 7 bases, and 12 bases separated the two germline ends. The CDR3 loop reads CASSLIGGGYTF. The CDR3 DNA follows: TGTGCCAGCAGCCTTATCGGTGGTGGCTACACCTTC.

This clone is a singleton in its sample. J is TRBJ1-2 and V is TRBV11-2; D is undetermined. This CDR3 is built from 15 residues. Germline values: CDR1 SGHAT, CDR2 FQNNGV. The V gene lost 0 bases and the J gene lost 4 bases, with 12 bases spanning the gap. This CDR3 reads CASSLEPGLGYGYTF. Here the CDR3 DNA reads TGTGCCAGCAGCTTAGAACCCGGATTGGGCTATGGCTACACCTTC.

The chain is built from TRBV9 and TRBJ2-1, with 7 bases that match TRBD2. Germline V gives CDR1 SGDLS, CDR2 YYNGEE. This CDR3 is built from 11 residues. V lost 3 bases to trimming and J lost 11 bases; unmatched junction nucleotides: 2. The CDR3 is CASSAGGQQFF. CDR3 nucleotide sequence: TGTGCCAGCAGCGCGGGAGGACAGCAGTTCTTC.

This sequence joins TRBV20-1 and TRBJ2-1; a possible D gene is TRBD1 (6 bases). Per germline, CDR1 DFQATT and CDR2 SNEGSKA (reference sequence). This CDR3 comprises 15 residues. V lost 3 bases, J lost 0 bases, and 12 bases lay in between. In DNA form, the CDR3 reads TGCAGTGCTAGTAAGGACAGCCGCTCCTACAATGAGCAGTTCTTC. It encodes CSASKDSRSYNEQFF.

This clone was observed a single time. The genes are TRBV7-6 and TRBJ2-7; 11 bases align to TRBD1. The germline gives CDR1 SGHVS, CDR2 FNYEAQ. J gave up 2 bases and V 0 bases, and 0 bases lay outside the gene matches. This CDR3 is 15 amino acids long. The CDR3 is CASSLAGQGAYEQYF. CDR3 coding DNA: TGTGCCAGCAGCTTAGCGGGACAGGGGGCCTACGAGCAGTACTTC.

The rearrangement joins TRBV21-1 to TRBJ1-1; the DNA was not compared with TRBD1, the D call given in the table. TRBV21-1 is annotated as a pseudogene. The CDR3 is 13 residues long. The chain's CDR3 is CASSKAPDTEAFF. CDR3 nucleotides: TGTGCCAGCAGCAAGGCTCCTGACACTGAAGCTTTCTTT.

This clone was recorded once. The chain joins TRBV9 to TRBJ2-5; 12 positions agree with TRBD1. Germline values: CDR1 SGDLS, CDR2 YYNGEE. The V segment lost 3 bases and the J segment 5 bases; nucleotides outside the gene matches: 8. CDR3 length equals 16 residues. CDR3 in DNA: TGTGCCAGCAGCGGCTCCGGGACAGGGGGCAGGGAGACCCAGTACTTC. Translation: CASSGSGTGGRETQYF.

The V gene is TRBV7-3, the J gene TRBJ2-5; weak D call: TRBD1 (5 bases). This CDR3 is built from 15 residues. Germline V gene sequence: CDR1 SGHTA, CDR2 FQGTGA. Trimming stripped 5 bases from V and 4 bases from J, with 17 bases between. CDR3 sequence reads: CASSHHGRVGETQYF. The DNA of the CDR3 is TGTGCCAGCAGCCATCACGGCAGGGTGGGAGAGACCCAGTACTTC.

The V gene is TRBV29-1, the J gene TRBJ2-3, with D perhaps TRBD2 (6 bases). The V end lost 6 bases, the J end lost 7 bases, and 11 bases lay between the germline ends. Germline V gene lookup returns CDR1 SQVTM and CDR2 ANQGSEA. The CDR3 consists of 11 residues. The CDR3 region has the DNA TGCAGCGTCCTCAGCGGGCATACGCAGTATTTT. It codes for CSVLSGHTQYF.

The chain carries TRBV5-6 and TRBJ1-1; weak D call: TRBD1 (5 bases). The CDR3 is 15 residues long. The V gene lost 4 bases and the J gene lost 3 bases, with 16 bases spanning the gap. CDR1 and CDR2 from the germline V gene are SGHDT and YYEEEE. The CDR3 region has the DNA TGTGCCAGCAGCCCCTTCGGCAGGGACTACACTGAAGCTTTCTTT. Its translation is CASSPFGRDYTEAFF. The full variable domain, its missing parts supplied by reference TRBV5-6 and TRBJ1-1, is DAGVTQSPTHLIKTRGQQVTLRCSPKSGHDTVSWYQQALGQGPQFIFQYYEEEERQRGNFPDRFSGHQFPNYSSELNVNALLLGDSALYLCASSPFGRDYTEAFFGQGTRLTVV.

This chain joins TRBV7-2 and TRBJ2-1, with D uncertain. Germline V gene lookup returns CDR1 SGHTA and CDR2 FQGNSA. The CDR3 covers 14 residues. V dropped 5 bases and J dropped 2 bases, with 10 bases sitting between them. CDR3 nucleotides: TGTGCCAGCAGCGCCCGATCGACCTACAATGAGCAGTTCTTC. Protein sequence: CASSARSTYNEQFF.

The rearrangement links TRBV19 to TRBJ1-3; tentative D call: TRBD1 (5 bases). The V and J ends lost 7 bases and 3 bases respectively, with 16 bases between them. CDR1 is LNHDA and CDR2 is SQIVND in the germline V gene (reference sequence). This CDR3 region has 15 residues. The chain's CDR3 is CASKVWGDGGNTIYF. Written as DNA, the CDR3 is TGTGCCAGTAAGGTCTGGGGGGACGGTGGAAACACCATATATTTT.

The chain carries TRBV19 and TRBJ1-1; D perhaps matches TRBD1 (5 bases). Trimming shortened V by 10 bases and J by 3 bases, and 9 bases separated the two germline ends. This CDR3 has 11 amino acids. CDR1 and CDR2 (germline): LNHDA, SQIVND (reference sequence). The CDR3 loop reads CATGQDTEAFF. DNA for the CDR3: TGTGCCACAGGGCAGGACACTGAAGCTTTCTTT.

The chain carries TRBV25-1 and TRBJ2-2, with no clear D. The CDR3 runs 16 residues. Per germline, CDR1 MGHDK and CDR2 SYGVNS. V was trimmed by 3 bases and J by 6 bases, leaving 17 bases between them. This CDR3 is CASSDRPTLVAGELFF. The DNA of the CDR3 is TGTGCCAGCAGTGACCGTCCCACCTTGGTTGCCGGGGAGCTGTTTTTT.

The chain links TRBV25-1 to TRBJ1-1, with a tentative D call TRBD1 (5 bases). Trimming removed 6 bases at V and 0 bases at J, with 11 bases between. Germline CDR1 reads MGHDK; CDR2 reads SYGVNS. The length of the CDR3 is 14 residues. The CDR3 loop is CASSGGEVNTEAFF. CDR3 nucleotide sequence: TGTGCCAGCAGCGGGGGAGAGGTGAACACTGAAGCTTTCTTT.

The chain recombines TRBV5-1 with TRBJ2-1; D might be TRBD1 (6 bases). From germline, CDR1 is SGHRS and CDR2 YFSETQ. This CDR3 comprises 14 residues. V was pared by 1 base and J by 8 bases, with 13 bases between. The CDR3 DNA reads TGCGCCAGCAGCTTGTCTCAGGGGTCGCATGAGCAGTTCTTC. Its protein product is CASSLSQGSHEQFF. Variable domain in full (rest from reference TRBV5-1 and TRBJ2-1): KAGVTQTPRYLIKTRGQQVTLSCSPISGHRSVSWYQQTPGQGLQFLFEYFSETQRNKGNFPGRFSGRQFSNSRSEMNVSTLELGDSALYLCASSLSQGSHEQFFGPGTRLTVL.

V is TRBV10-3 and J is TRBJ2-2, with D possibly matching TRBD2 (6 bases). V lost 4 bases to trimming and J lost 1 base, with 10 bases between them. Germline-derived CDR1 and CDR2 are ENHRY and SYGVKD. The CDR3 is 15 residues long. CDR3 residues: CAISGGTGNTGELFF. CDR3 coding DNA: TGTGCCATCAGTGGCGGGACGGGGAACACCGGGGAGCTGTTTTTT.

This chain links TRBV9 with TRBJ2-3; the D gene is possibly TRBD2 (7 bases). Trimming left V 0 bases short and J 1 base short, with 18 bases between. This CDR3 comprises 18 residues. The V gene's germline CDR1 is SGDLS and CDR2 YYNGEE. The CDR3 DNA is TGTGCCAGCAGCGTAGGAGGGGGGGGACGTCTGGGCACAGATACGCAGTATTTT. It yields the protein CASSVGGGGRLGTDTQYF.

The chain joins TRBV29-1 to TRBJ2-1; 10 nucleotides match TRBD2. This CDR3 comprises 18 residues. Germline CDR1 is SQVTM and CDR2 is ANQGSEA. V was clipped by 6 bases and J by 4 bases; unmatched bases: 18. This chain's CDR3 is CSVQSEFLAGVRYNEQFF. Written as DNA, the CDR3 is TGCAGCGTACAATCTGAATTTCTAGCGGGGGTCCGGTACAATGAGCAGTTCTTC.

In the case of this clone: It is unclear where the CDR3 begins or ends on the DNA, so no DNA is shown, and the CDR3 is as TCRdb lists it. The chain carries TRBV11-2 and TRBJ1-6. The CDR3 comprises 16 residues, both ends counted. Germline-derived CDR1 and CDR2 are SGHAT and FQNNGV. This CDR3 reads CASSDTLGTYNSPLHF.

This chain joins TRBV2 and TRBJ1-2; 8 positions agree with TRBD1. The length of the CDR3 is 14 residues. The V gene end was trimmed by 5 bases and the J gene end by 4 bases; junction bases not matched to a gene: 6. Germline assignment: CDR1 SNHLY and CDR2 FYNNEI. CDR3 sequence: CASSFGQGVYGYTF. The CDR3 DNA reads as TGTGCCAGCAGTTTCGGACAGGGCGTCTATGGCTACACCTTC. Using reference TRBV2 and TRBJ1-2 for the parts outside the CDR3, the full variable domain is EPEVTQTPSHQVTQMGQEVILRCVPISNHLYFYWYRQILGQKVEFLVSFYNNEISEKSEIFDDQFSVERPDGSNFTLKIRSTKLEDSAMYFCASSFGQGVYGYTFGSGTRLTVV.

The chain has TRBV13 and TRBJ1-6, with 8 bases identical to TRBD1. Germline values: CDR1 PRHDT, CDR2 FYEKMQ (reference sequence). The length of the CDR3 is 14 residues. Unmatched junction bases numbered 0, after V lost 8 bases and J lost 0 bases. CDR3 sequence (DNA): TGTGCCAGCGGGACAGGCTCCTATAATTCACCCCTCCACTTT. It is translated as CASGTGSYNSPLHF.